This T cell receptor beta chain was identified during a study of cytomegalovirus exposure and HLA in healthy donors. Findings and limits, study-wide: About 87% or about 30% of the time was how often most TCR beta V segments were productive, according to an earlier analysis. In a later analysis, the majority of CMV-associated beta chains seemingly showed HLA restriction. An assumption of roughly uniform sequencing depth across donors underlay the presence/absence analyses.

Every donor was a healthy person donating bone marrow. A word on this clone: Antigen unknown.

PCR involved 60 Vbeta and 13 Jbeta primers. TCRdb keeps only in-frame clones here, not all; method: immunoSEQ multiplex PCR. This sample contains 110,000 to 150,000 clones. This TCR was recovered from a woman aged 18-30 years in good health and CMV-seronegative. The material sequenced was PBMCs.

In nucleotides, the CDR3 is TGTGCCAGTAGACAATTAGACAGGGGGCGAGGCGGGGAGCTGTTTTTT. Translated: CASRQLDRGRGGELFF. The V gene is TRBV19, the J gene TRBJ2-2; 10 bases are shared with TRBD1. Germline CDR1 and CDR2: LNHDA and SQIVND (reference sequence). CDR3 length: 16 residues. V lost 6 bases and J lost 7; bases outside the gene matches: 11.